The sample holds a few counts of the clone carrying this TCR beta chain. Trimming took off 3 bases at V and 7 bases at J, with 9 bases between the two ends. Germline V gives CDR1 SEHNR, CDR2 FQNEAQ (reference sequence). The CDR3 totals 13 residues. The data are from a study of patients and donors after allogeneic stem cell transplantation. MiXCR, run by TCRdb on the RT-PCR reads, gives a single entry per CDR3 protein. The sample yields about 76,000 distinct CDR3 sequences, approximately 26% seen once. The sample taken for sequencing was blood, either unsorted or a sorted T cell fraction (not recorded which). The receptor's source is a human donor who was either an allogeneic HSCT recipient or a stem cell or donor lymphocyte infusion donor (not recorded which). It is not recorded whose cells these are; they may come from a transplant donor. The chain links TRBV7-9 to TRBJ2-2; D uncertain. The CDR3, as DNA: TGTGCCAGCAGCTTCTCTGGTTTCGGGGAGCTGTTTTTT. Translation gives CASSFSGFGELFF.